The sequence of this TCR beta chain was determined in a study of Graves' ophthalmopathy and Graves' hyperthyroidism. Overall study: No ophthalmopathy within 18 months of follow-up signified stable hyperthyroidism. Study-level findings and limits: Most clonotypes expanded in thyroid above 0.001 frequency were present in blood too. Cross-validated, the 13-signature model showed 87.88%/81.08% sensitivity/specificity, and 80%/75% in the test set.

The CDR3 consists of 16 residues. V dropped 5 bases and J dropped 1 base, with 18 bases sitting between them. CDR1 is ENHRY, CDR2 SYGVKD, per germline. As the template, RNA transcripts were used to amplify TCR beta CDR3 regions. RT-PCR with HTBI primers came first, then second-round multiplex PCR. TCRdb reanalysed the multiplex PCR reads using MiXCR and keeps one entry per CDR3 protein. The sample lists 900,000 to 1,200,000 distinct CDR3 sequences, about two fifths occurring once. Ages of hyperthyroidism patients ran from 18 to 65, and their diagnoses were new, under 2 months' duration. As regards this clonotype: What it binds is unknown. A read error is likely, as this CDR3 ends without the conserved phenylalanine or tryptophan.

Sequencing was done on a sample of peripheral blood or thyroid tissue (not recorded which). This clonotype originated in an adult man with Graves' hyperthyroidism. This rearrangement joins TRBV10-3 to TRBJ2-7; tentatively, D is TRBD2 (6 bases). CDR3 protein: CAISTLRGKASYEQYS. For the CDR3, the DNA is TGTGCCATCAGTACCCTTCGCGGGAAAGCTTCCTACGAGCAGTACTCC.